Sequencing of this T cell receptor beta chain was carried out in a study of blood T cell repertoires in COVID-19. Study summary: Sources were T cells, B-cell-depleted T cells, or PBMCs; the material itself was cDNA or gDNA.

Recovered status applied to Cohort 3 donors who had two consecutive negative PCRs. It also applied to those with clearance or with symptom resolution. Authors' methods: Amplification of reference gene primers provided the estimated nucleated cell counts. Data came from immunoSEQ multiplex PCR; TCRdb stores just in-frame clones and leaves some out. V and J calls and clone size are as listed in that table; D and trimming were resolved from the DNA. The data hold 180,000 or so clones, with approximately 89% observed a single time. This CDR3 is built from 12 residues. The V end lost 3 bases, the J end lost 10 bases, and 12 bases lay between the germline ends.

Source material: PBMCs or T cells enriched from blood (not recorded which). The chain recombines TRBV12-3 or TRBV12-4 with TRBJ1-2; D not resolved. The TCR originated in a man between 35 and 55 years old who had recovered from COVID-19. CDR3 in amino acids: CASSLNRRDYTF. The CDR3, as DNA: TGTGCCAGCAGTTTGAACCGACGGGACTACACCTTC.